The rows below give T cell receptor beta chains drawn from one sample of a study of T-cell reconstitution after alpha-beta-depleted transplantation in children. TCRdb recomputed calls from the PCR reads with MiXCR, one row per CDR3 protein. The sample yields around 270,000 distinct CDR3 sequences, over 7.5% seen once. Sequenced here: peripheral blood, sampled 360 days after TCRalphabeta/CD19-depleted stem cell transplant. Receptors were obtained from a female patient aged 2-9 years who had a stem cell transplant for Fanconi anemia, so the T cells may come from the graft donor. The CDR3 runs from the conserved cysteine through the conserved F or W. D genes are given only for firm matches. Clone size is not always given. Where it is, it says once, few, many or a class for expanded clones.

J | V | D | size | DNA | CDR3
TRBJ2-6 | TRBV20-1 | TRBD1 | few | TGCAGTGCTAGGCGGACAGGGGATGCGGGGGCCAACGTCCTGACTTTC | CSARRTGDAGANVLTF
TRBJ2-3 | TRBV5-1 | TRBD1 | - | TGCGCCAGCAGCATTCCCTCGGGACAGGGGACAGATACGCAGTATTTT | CASSIPSGQGTDTQYF
TRBJ1-5 | TRBV28 | TRBD1 | - | TGTGCCAGCAGTTTACGTAGGACAGGGATCAATCAGCCCCAGCATTTT | CASSLRRTGINQPQHF
TRBJ1-1 | TRBV19 | - | - | TGTGCCAGTGAATCGGGCCGGCGGAACACTGAAGCTTTCTTT | CASESGRRNTEAFF
TRBJ2-3 | TRBV12-3/TRBV12-4 | - | many | TGTGCCAGCAGTTTATTTACCGATACGCAGTATTTT | CASSLFTDTQYF
TRBJ1-5 | TRBV6-5 | - | - | TGTGCCAGCAGTTACTCAGGGAAGGGTCAGCCCCAGCATTTT | CASSYSGKGQPQHF
TRBJ2-5 | TRBV9 | - | many | TGTGCCAGCAGCCCACGAGAGGGGGTAGAGACCCAGTACTTC | CASSPREGVETQYF
TRBJ1-1 | TRBV7-9 | - | many | TGTGCCAGCGGTCTTCTGGTAGCTGAAGCTTTCTTT | CASGLLVAEAFF
TRBJ2-1 | TRBV19 | - | - | TGTGCCAGTAGTATAGGGTTTTGGAGAGACAATGAGCAGTTCTTC | CASSIGFWRDNEQFF
TRBJ1-2 | TRBV29-1 | TRBD1 | - | TGCAGCGTTGACGGGACAGGGGTTGGCTACACCTTC | CSVDGTGVGYTF
TRBJ1-5 | TRBV7-2 | - | many | TGTGCCAGCAGCTTAGGGGCCCGGGAAAATCAGCCCCAGCATTTT | CASSLGARENQPQHF
TRBJ2-3 | TRBV5-1 | - | many | TGCGCCAGCAGCTTGGAACCGGGGGCAGATACGCAGTATTTT | CASSLEPGADTQYF
TRBJ1-1 | TRBV29-1 | - | many | TGCAGCGGAAAGGGGGTTGGGACTGAAGCTTTCTTT | CSGKGVGTEAFF
TRBJ2-1 | TRBV6-2/TRBV6-3 | TRBD2 | few | TGTGCCAGCAACTATCCGGGACTAGCGGGGCCAGGGAATGAGCAGTTCTTC | CASNYPGLAGPGNEQFF
TRBJ2-2 | TRBV2 | TRBD2 | - | TGTGCCAGCAGTGAAAGAGCGGGAGTAGTAACCGGGGAGCTGTTTTTT | CASSERAGVVTGELFF
TRBJ1-1 | TRBV7-9 | TRBD1 | once | TGTGCCAGCAAGGACAGGGAAAGTACGAACACTGAAGCTTTCTTT | CASKDRESTNTEAFF
TRBJ1-6 | TRBV6-1 | - | many | TGTGCCAGCAGCCCCGCAGGGGTTGATTCACCCCTCCACTTT | CASSPAGVDSPLHF
TRBJ2-3 | TRBV18 | TRBD1 | many | TGTGCCAGCTCACCCCAAGACCGACAGGGAGATACGCAGTATTTT | CASSPQDRQGDTQYF
TRBJ1-1 | TRBV12-3/TRBV12-4 | - | many | TGTGCCACCCAACAGGGACCTGAAGCTTTCTTT | CATQQGPEAFF
TRBJ1-1 | TRBV12-3/TRBV12-4 | - | many | TGTGCCAGCAGTTTGATACGGATGAACACTGAAGCTTTCTTT | CASSLIRMNTEAFF
TRBJ1-2 | TRBV6-4 | TRBD1 | many | TGTGCCAGCAGTGTTGATGCAGGGGGGTTAGGCTACACCTTC | CASSVDAGGLGYTF
TRBJ2-5 | TRBV7-9 | TRBD2 | many | TGTGCCAGCAGTTTCTCCCAGACTAGCGGGAACCAAGAGACCCAGTACTTC | CASSFSQTSGNQETQYF
TRBJ2-2 | TRBV4-3 | TRBD2 | many | TGCGCCAGCAGCGCTCGCGGACTAGCGGGAGCGAACACCGGGGAGCTGTTTTTT | CASSARGLAGANTGELFF
TRBJ2-7 | TRBV5-1 | TRBD2 | many | TGCGCCAGCAGCTTTAGCGGGGAGTACTACGAGCAGTACTTC | CASSFSGEYYEQYF
TRBJ2-1 | TRBV6-1 | - | many | TGTGCCAGCAGACCTAGCTTGGAGGGGGGCGGAAGAGATGAGCAGTTCTTC | CASRPSLEGGGRDEQFF
TRBJ2-2 | TRBV10-3 | - | many | TGTGCCATCAGTCCCCAGCGGACAGAGGGAGTCGGGGAGCTGTTTTTT | CAISPQRTEGVGELFF
TRBJ1-6 | TRBV28 | TRBD1 | - | TGTGCCAGCAGTACCCCTGGACAGGGGGCCTTGTCTTCACCCCTCCTCTTT | CASSTPGQGALSSPLLF